This is a list of T cell receptor beta chains from one sample in a study of T cells in localized non-small cell lung cancer. Measured with immunoSEQ multiplex PCR; TCRdb has only the in-frame clones, and not every one. The sample carries some 30,000 clones, roughly 75% recorded once. The sequenced sample was peripheral blood, obtained before any cancer treatment. The receptors come from a male donor at least 60 years old with stage II squamous cell lung carcinoma. Both conserved end residues are part of each CDR3. The order of the fields is V gene, CDR3 length, J gene, clone size, D gene, CDR3 protein, CDR3 DNA. D genes are given only for firm matches. Expanded clones get a size class; other rows say once, few or many, or leave the size out.

TRBV23-1	19	TRBJ2-2	-	-	CASSQSVLAPGRSTGELFF	TGCGCCAGCAGTCAATCCGTCCTAGCGCCGGGCCGTTCAACCGGGGAGCTGTTTTTT
TRBV5-6	15	TRBJ2-3	-	TRBD1	CASSRDRGTTDTQYF	TGTGCCAGCAGCAGGGACAGGGGTACTACAGATACGCAGTATTTT
TRBV19	14	TRBJ1-1	few	-	CASSAIRDITEAFF	TGTGCCAGTAGTGCCATCCGGGACATAACTGAAGCTTTCTTT
TRBV7-6	14	TRBJ2-5	-	-	CASSLAPLRETQYF	TGTGCCAGCAGCTTAGCACCCCTCCGGGAGACCCAGTACTTC
TRBV11-2	12	TRBJ2-7	-	-	CASSSSSYEQYF	TGTGCCAGCAGCTCGTCCTCCTACGAGCAGTACTTC
TRBV7-2	12	TRBJ1-2	-	-	CASSYYRAGYTF	TGTGCCAGCAGCTACTACAGGGCCGGCTACACCTTC
TRBV19	11	TRBJ2-5	once	-	CASSIRETQYF	TGTGCCAGTAGTATAAGGGAGACCCAGTACTTC
TRBV30	16	TRBJ2-5	-	TRBD1	CAWRVWGRGQGETQYF	TGTGCCTGGAGAGTGTGGGGCAGGGGGCAGGGTGAGACCCAGTACTTC
TRBV19	12	TRBJ2-3	-	-	CASKSSADTQYF	TGTGCCAGTAAATCGTCGGCAGATACGCAGTATTTT
TRBV12-5	18	TRBJ2-7	-	-	CASGLGMALSTGAYEQYF	TGTGCTAGTGGTTTGGGAATGGCACTTTCGACTGGCGCCTACGAGCAGTACTTC
TRBV6-6	16	TRBJ2-3	-	-	CVSGSAQGGGTDTQYF	TGTGTCAGCGGCTCTGCGCAGGGAGGGGGGACAGATACGCAGTATTTT
TRBV4-2	15	TRBJ2-5	-	-	CASSPRTSIQETQYF	TGTGCCAGCAGCCCCCGGACCTCGATCCAAGAGACCCAGTACTTC
TRBV29-1	11	TRBJ1-1	few	-	CSVKEYTEAFF	TGCAGCGTTAAGGAATATACCGAAGCTTTCTTT
TRBV11-2	15	TRBJ1-5	-	-	CASSLGVGGNQPQHF	TGTGCCAGCAGCTTAGGGGTGGGCGGCAATCAGCCCCAGCATTTT
TRBV6-5	15	TRBJ2-1	few	-	CASSYDTSSYNEQFF	TGTGCCAGCAGTTACGACACAAGCTCCTACAATGAGCAGTTCTTC
TRBV5-1	17	TRBJ2-2	-	-	CASSSAIGTQNTGELFF	TGCGCCAGCAGCTCCGCTATAGGGACACAGAACACCGGGGAGCTGTTTTTT
TRBV6-5	12	TRBJ2-7	-	-	CASSRGQSEQYF	TGTGCCAGCAGCCGAGGACAGTCCGAGCAGTACTTC
TRBV10-1	14	TRBJ2-5	-	TRBD1	CASSSTGPQETQYF	TGCGCCAGCAGTTCGACAGGGCCTCAAGAGACCCAGTACTTC
TRBV21-1	10	TRBJ2-7	-	-	CARGFYEQYF	TGTGCCAGAGGATTTTACGAGCAGTACTTC
TRBV19	13	TRBJ1-5	-	-	CASGRQDHQPQHF	TGTGCCAGTGGAAGACAGGATCATCAGCCCCAGCATTTT
TRBV7-9	14	TRBJ2-3	-	-	CASSLDSKKDTQYF	TGTGCCAGCAGCTTAGACAGCAAAAAAGATACGCAGTATTTT
TRBV5-1	15	TRBJ2-1	-	-	CASSLSLQSYNEQFF	TGCGCCAGCAGCTTATCTTTACAGTCCTACAATGAGCAGTTCTTC
TRBV30	13	TRBJ1-2	-	TRBD1	CAWTQQGVGGYTF	TGTGCCTGGACCCAACAGGGGGTGGGTGGCTACACCTTC
TRBV2	13	TRBJ2-1	-	TRBD1	CASRASDRVRQFF	TGTGCCAGCAGAGCCTCAGACAGGGTGCGGCAGTTCTTC
TRBV10-2	13	TRBJ1-2	-	-	CASSDTAWGGYTF	TGCGCCAGCAGTGATACGGCGTGGGGGGGCTACACCTTC
TRBV5-1	14	TRBJ1-1	-	-	CASSRASGNIEAFF	TGCGCCAGCAGCCGGGCGTCCGGGAATATAGAAGCTTTCTTT
TRBV5-6	14	TRBJ2-5	-	-	CASSFAGGQETQYF	TGTGCCAGCAGCTTTGCAGGGGGGCAAGAGACCCAGTACTTC
TRBV5-6	14	TRBJ1-2	-	-	CASSFGTANYGYTF	TGTGCCAGCAGCTTTGGCACAGCTAACTATGGCTACACCTTC
TRBV25-1	14	TRBJ1-6	-	TRBD1	CASSLTGSGSPLHF	TGTGCCAGCAGTCTGACAGGGAGTGGTTCACCCCTCCACTTT
TRBV18	15	TRBJ2-3	-	TRBD2	CASSPTGGPTDTQYF	TGTGCCAGCTCACCAACGGGAGGGCCCACAGATACGCAGTATTTT
TRBV6-5	14	TRBJ1-2	-	-	CASSSFDSPYGYTF	TGTGCCAGCAGTTCATTTGACAGTCCCTATGGCTACACCTTC
TRBV5-5	18	TRBJ2-5	-	TRBD2	CASSAGTSGGPSEETQYF	TGTGCCAGCAGCGCCGGGACTAGCGGGGGGCCTTCGGAAGAGACCCAGTACTTC
TRBV12-5	14	TRBJ2-2	-	-	CASGLVPPGGELFF	TGTGCTAGTGGTTTGGTACCCCCCGGCGGGGAGCTGTTTTTT
TRBV7-9	15	TRBJ1-3	-	-	CASSLIGVAGNTIYF	TGTGCCAGCAGCTTAATAGGGGTGGCTGGAAACACCATATATTTT
TRBV6-5	13	TRBJ1-2	-	-	CASTEEPREGYTF	TGTGCCAGCACCGAGGAGCCACGGGAAGGCTACACCTTC
TRBV6-6	14	TRBJ2-1	-	TRBD1	CASSWAGGYNEQFF	TGTGCCAGCAGTTGGGCAGGGGGCTACAATGAGCAGTTCTTC
TRBV7-9	12	TRBJ1-1	-	-	CASLDGNTEAFF	TGTGCCAGCCTGGACGGGAACACTGAAGCTTTCTTT
TRBV29-1	13	TRBJ2-3	once	TRBD2	CSVEDGLAETQYF	TGCAGCGTTGAAGACGGTCTAGCGGAAACGCAGTATTTT
TRBV5-6	15	TRBJ2-3	once	-	CASSVSGTSTDTQYF	TGTGCCAGCAGCGTATCCGGGACTAGCACAGATACGCAGTATTTT
TRBV7-9	14	TRBJ1-2	few	TRBD1	CASSFGQGDRGYTF	TGTGCCAGCAGCTTCGGACAGGGCGATCGTGGCTACACCTTC
TRBV9	16	TRBJ2-2	-	-	CASSVRDSRNTGELFF	TGTGCCAGCAGCGTAAGGGACTCCCGGAACACCGGGGAGCTGTTTTTT
TRBV5-1	13	TRBJ1-1	-	-	CASSLVLEGEAFF	TGCGCCAGCAGCTTGGTACTGGAGGGTGAAGCTTTCTTT
TRBV5-8	15	TRBJ2-1	-	-	CASSLVGGTYNEQFF	TGTGCCAGCAGCTTGGTTGGCGGGACCTACAATGAGCAGTTCTTC
TRBV18	13	TRBJ2-7	-	-	CASSPAAGYEQYF	TGTGCCAGCTCACCAGCAGCAGGATACGAGCAGTACTTC
TRBV15	15	TRBJ1-2	-	-	CATSVGLDSNYGYTF	TGTGCCACCAGCGTTGGACTGGACAGTAACTATGGCTACACCTTC
TRBV5-4	14	TRBJ2-5	-	-	CASSGRLGQETQYF	TGTGCCAGCAGCGGGAGACTAGGCCAAGAGACCCAGTACTTC